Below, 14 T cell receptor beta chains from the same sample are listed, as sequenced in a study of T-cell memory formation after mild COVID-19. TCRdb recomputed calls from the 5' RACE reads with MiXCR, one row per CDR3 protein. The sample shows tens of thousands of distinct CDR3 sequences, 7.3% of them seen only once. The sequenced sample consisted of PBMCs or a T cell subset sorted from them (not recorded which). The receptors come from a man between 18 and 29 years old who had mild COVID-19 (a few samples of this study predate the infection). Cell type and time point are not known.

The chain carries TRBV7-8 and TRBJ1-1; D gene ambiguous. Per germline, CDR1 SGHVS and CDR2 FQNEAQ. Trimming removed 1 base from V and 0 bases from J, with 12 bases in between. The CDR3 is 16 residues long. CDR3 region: CASSLGGPTMNTEAFF. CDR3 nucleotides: TGTGCCAGCAGCTTAGGAGGTCCGACGATGAACACTGAAGCTTTCTTT. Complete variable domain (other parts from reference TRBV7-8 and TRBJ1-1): GAGVSQSPRYKVAKRGQDVALRCDPISGHVSLFWYQQALGQGPEFLTYFQNEAQLDKSGLPSDRFFAERPEGSVSTLKIQRTQQEDSAVYLCASSLGGPTMNTEAFFGQGTRLTVV.

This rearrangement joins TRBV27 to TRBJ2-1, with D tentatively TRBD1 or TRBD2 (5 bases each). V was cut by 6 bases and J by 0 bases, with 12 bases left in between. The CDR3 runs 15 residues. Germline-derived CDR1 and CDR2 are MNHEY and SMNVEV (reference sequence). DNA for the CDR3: TGTGCCAGCAGCCTTGAGGGGTACTCCTACAATGAGCAGTTCTTC. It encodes CASSLEGYSYNEQFF.

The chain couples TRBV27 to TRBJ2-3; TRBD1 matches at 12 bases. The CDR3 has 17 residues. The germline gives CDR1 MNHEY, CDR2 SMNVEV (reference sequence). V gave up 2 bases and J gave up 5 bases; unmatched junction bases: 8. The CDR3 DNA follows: TGTGCCAGCAGTTTAACCCCGGGACAGGGGGCGCGAGATACGCAGTATTTT. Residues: CASSLTPGQGARDTQYF.

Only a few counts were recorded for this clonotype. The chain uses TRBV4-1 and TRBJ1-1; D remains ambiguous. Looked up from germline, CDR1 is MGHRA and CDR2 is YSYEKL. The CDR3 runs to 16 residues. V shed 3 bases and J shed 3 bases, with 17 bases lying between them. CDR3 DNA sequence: TGCGCCAGCAGCCAGACGCCCGGTCGGGCGGACACTGAAGCTTTCTTT. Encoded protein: CASSQTPGRADTEAFF.

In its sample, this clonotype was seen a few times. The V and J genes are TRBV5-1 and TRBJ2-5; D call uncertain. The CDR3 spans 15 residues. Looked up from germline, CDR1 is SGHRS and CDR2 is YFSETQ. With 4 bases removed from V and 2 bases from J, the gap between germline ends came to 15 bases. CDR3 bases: TGCGCCAGCAGCCGCGCCCAGCAGCTTCAAGAGACCCAGTACTTC. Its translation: CASSRAQQLQETQYF.

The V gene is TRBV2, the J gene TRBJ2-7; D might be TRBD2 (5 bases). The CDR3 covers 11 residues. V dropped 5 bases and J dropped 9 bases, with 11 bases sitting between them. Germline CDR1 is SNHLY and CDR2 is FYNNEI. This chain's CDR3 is CASSRGFWQYV. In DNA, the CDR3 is TGTGCCAGCAGTCGGGGATTTTGGCAGTACGTC.

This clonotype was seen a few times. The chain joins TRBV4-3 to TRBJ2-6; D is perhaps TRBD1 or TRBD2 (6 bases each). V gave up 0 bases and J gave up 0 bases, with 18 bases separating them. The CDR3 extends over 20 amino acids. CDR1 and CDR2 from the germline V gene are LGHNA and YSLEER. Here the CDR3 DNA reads TGCGCCAGCAGCCAAGAAGCAGGAGGGGGGATGGGCTCTGGGGCCAACGTCCTGACTTTC. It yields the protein CASSQEAGGGMGSGANVLTF.

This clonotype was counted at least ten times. DNA of the CDR3: TGCAGCGCCGCGTTGGACGGGGGTGAAAAACTGTTTTTT. Translation gives CSAALDGGEKLFF. This chain uses TRBV29-1 with TRBJ1-4, with TRBD1 as a possible D gene (5 bases). V was trimmed by 7 bases and J by 7 bases, leaving 16 bases between them. The CDR3 contains 13 residues. Germline assignment: CDR1 SQVTM and CDR2 ANQGSEA.

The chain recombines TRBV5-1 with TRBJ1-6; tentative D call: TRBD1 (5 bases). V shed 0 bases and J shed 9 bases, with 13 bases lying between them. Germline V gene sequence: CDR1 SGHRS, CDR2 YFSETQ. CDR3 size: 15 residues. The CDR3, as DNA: TGCGCCAGCAGCTTGGAGGAGGGGACGTCTTCACCCCTCCACTTT. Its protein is CASSLEEGTSSPLHF.

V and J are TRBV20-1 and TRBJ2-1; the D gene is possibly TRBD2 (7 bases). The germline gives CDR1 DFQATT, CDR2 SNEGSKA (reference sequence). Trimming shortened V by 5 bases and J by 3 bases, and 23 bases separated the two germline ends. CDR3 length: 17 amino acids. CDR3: CSAVGAAGAFLYNEQFF. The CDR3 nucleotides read TGCAGTGCTGTGGGTGCGGCGGGGGCCTTCCTCTACAATGAGCAGTTCTTC.

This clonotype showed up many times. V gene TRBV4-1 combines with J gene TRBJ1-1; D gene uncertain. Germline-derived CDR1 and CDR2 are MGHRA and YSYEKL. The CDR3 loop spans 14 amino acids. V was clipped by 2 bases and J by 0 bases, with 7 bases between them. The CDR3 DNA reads TGCGCCAGCAGCCAAAGGGCCCTGAACACTGAAGCTTTCTTT. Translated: CASSQRALNTEAFF.

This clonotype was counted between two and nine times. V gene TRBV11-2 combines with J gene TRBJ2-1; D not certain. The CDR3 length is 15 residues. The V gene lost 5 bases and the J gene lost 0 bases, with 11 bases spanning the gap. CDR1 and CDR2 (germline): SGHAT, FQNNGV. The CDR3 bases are TGTGCCAGCAGCCCCGGTTCGGTCTCCTACAATGAGCAGTTCTTC. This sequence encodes CASSPGSVSYNEQFF.

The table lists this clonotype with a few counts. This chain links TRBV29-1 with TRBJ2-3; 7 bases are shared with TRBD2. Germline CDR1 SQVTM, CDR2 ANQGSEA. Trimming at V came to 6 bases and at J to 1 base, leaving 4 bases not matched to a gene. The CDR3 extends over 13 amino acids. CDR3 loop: CSVSLARTDTQYF. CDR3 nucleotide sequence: TGCAGCGTATCACTAGCGCGCACAGATACGCAGTATTTT.

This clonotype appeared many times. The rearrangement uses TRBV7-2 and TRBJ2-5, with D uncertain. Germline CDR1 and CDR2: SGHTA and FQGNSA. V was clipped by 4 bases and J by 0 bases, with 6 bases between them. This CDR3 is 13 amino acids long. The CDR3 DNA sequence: TGTGCCAGCAGCTCGACGTACCAAGAGACCCAGTACTTC. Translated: CASSSTYQETQYF.